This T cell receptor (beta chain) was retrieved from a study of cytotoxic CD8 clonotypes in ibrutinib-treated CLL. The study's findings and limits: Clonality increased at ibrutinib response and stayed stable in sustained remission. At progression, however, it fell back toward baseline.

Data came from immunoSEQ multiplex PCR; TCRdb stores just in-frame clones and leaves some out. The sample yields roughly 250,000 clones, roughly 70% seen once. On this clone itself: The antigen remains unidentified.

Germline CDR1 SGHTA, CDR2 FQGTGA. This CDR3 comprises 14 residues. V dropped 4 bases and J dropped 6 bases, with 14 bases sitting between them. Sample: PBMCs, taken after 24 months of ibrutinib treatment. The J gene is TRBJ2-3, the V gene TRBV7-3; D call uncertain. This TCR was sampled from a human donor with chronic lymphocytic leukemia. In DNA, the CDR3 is TGTGCCAGCAGCTCAGGCTCTGACCCCGATACGCAGTATTTT. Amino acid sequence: CASSSGSDPDTQYF.